This TCR beta chain was recorded in a study of blood T cell repertoires in COVID-19 (dated by TCRdb to the early 2020s). With respect to the entire study: Collaborator samples came from the United States, Italy and Spain and covered acute and convalescent phases of COVID-19. The material from the prospective study consisted of cDNA or gDNA derived from T cells, B-cell-depleted T cells, or PBMCs. Deeply sampled blood TCRbeta repertoires from subjects exposed to, actively infected with, or recovered from COVID-19 were included in the dataset. The repertoires were made available in a free public database intended to serve as a resource for research on the immune response to SARS-CoV-2. Samples came from the ongoing ImmuneRACE study (first 160 participants) plus 1,254 subjects from 6 global collaborators. A de-identified subject ID, COVID-19 status, age in years and sex were almost always included in the sample metadata. HLA class I and class II types, where available, came from metadata supplied by the sample provider rather than from assay-based typing. The paper's findings and limits, for the study overall: The amount of clinical and demographic metadata varied by source and participant and was provided uncurated.

In Seattle, one collaborating source enrolled patients while the infection was active and tracked those patients longitudinally over the course of disease. Collaborating institutions collected whole blood in K2EDTA tubes following their own protocols. For TCRbeta analysis, collaborators shipped samples as frozen whole blood, isolated PBMCs, or DNA extracted from either of those sample types. TCRbeta CDR3 regions were amplified from genomic DNA by means of the immunoSEQ Assay, a bias-controlled multiplex PCR. On the authors' methods: The number of nucleated cells in each sample was estimated by amplification of reference gene primers within the assay. To quantify the absolute abundance of each unique TCRbeta CDR3 rearrangement, sequence reads were collapsed and filtered. For each sample, productive Simpson clonality was calculated as the square root of Simpson's diversity index over productive rearrangements. TCRdb took this table from immuneACCESS and kept in-frame rearrangements with V and J called. Such tables lack part of the clones; where checked against another copy, unresolved V genes explain under half of the gap, and the rest is unexplained. V, J and clone size derive from that table, while D and trimming were established from the DNA sequence. Across this sample there are about 82,000 clones, with about 78% seen only once. The top ten constitute about a third of the sample.

CDR1 is given as MNHEY and CDR2 as SMNVEV, both from the germline V gene (reference sequence). Trimming at the junction amounts to 5 bases on V and 9 bases on J, and the germline ends lie 13 bases apart. Taken from cysteine to phenylalanine, the CDR3 has 13 residues. CDR3 DNA is the only sequence kept; it has 39 bases, read in frame from the first base. In the case of this clone: Its antigen target is currently unknown. Base qualities were left out, and no much larger clone turns up one base away.

The chain is encoded by TRBV27 joined to TRBJ2-2; the D segment could be TRBD1, given 7 matching bases. The sequenced sample consisted of peripheral blood. The clonotype originates from a man aged 55 to 69 with COVID-19, enrolled during active disease. The sequenced DNA is TGTGCCAGCAGTCGACAGGGAGGTCGGGAGCTGTTTTTT. This translates into CASSRQGGRELFF.